The entry below gives a single T cell receptor (beta chain) sequence along with its context. The sample comes from a study of blood T cell repertoires in COVID-19. About the research overall: Italy, Spain and the United States were the sources of the convalescent and acute COVID-19 samples.

Clones were sequenced by immunoSEQ multiplex PCR, and TCRdb holds only the in-frame ones, with some missing. The sample lists some 150,000 clones, around 76% occurring once. This CDR3 spans 14 amino acids. The germline gives CDR1 MNHEY, CDR2 SVGAGI. Trimming cost V 4 bases and J 4 bases, with 12 bases left between them. The V and J genes are TRBV6-5 and TRBJ2-3, with a weak D call TRBD1 (6 bases). This receptor was taken from a man aged 55 to 70 with acute or convalescent COVID-19. The material sequenced was peripheral blood. CDR3 sequence: CASSWGAGADTQYF. In nucleotides, the CDR3 is TGTGCCAGCAGTTGGGGAGCAGGGGCAGATACGCAGTATTTT.